The rows below give T cell receptor beta chains drawn from one sample of a study of response to subunit inactivated influenza vaccine. TCRdb re-derived calls from the RT-PCR reads in MiXCR, one entry per CDR3 protein. Counted here are about 700,000 distinct CDR3 sequences, around 16% occurring once; the ten biggest clones make up approximately 10%. Material: PBMCs from blood, obtained about 13 days after vaccination. These receptors were obtained from a man between 50 and 59 years old who received an inactivated influenza vaccine. CDR3s include the opening cysteine and the closing phenylalanine or tryptophan. Fields, in order: J gene, V gene, D gene, clone size, CDR3 protein, CDR3 DNA. The D gene is left open where the match is weak. Clone size appears in some rows only: once, few, many, or a class for an expanded clone.

j_gene: TRBJ2-3; v_gene: TRBV16; d_gene: .; abundance: few; CDR3aa: CASSPTSPSTDTQYF; CDR3nt: TGTGCCAGCAGCCCGACTAGTCCTAGCACAGATACGCAGTATTTT
j_gene: TRBJ2-2; v_gene: TRBV20-1; d_gene: .; abundance: .; CDR3aa: CSAREMNTGELFF; CDR3nt: TGCAGTGCTAGAGAAATGAACACCGGGGAGCTGTTTTTT
j_gene: TRBJ2-1; v_gene: TRBV12-3/TRBV12-4; d_gene: .; abundance: .; CDR3aa: CAIARDLPYNEQFF; CDR3nt: TGTGCCATAGCCCGGGATCTACCTTACAATGAGCAGTTCTTC
j_gene: TRBJ2-3; v_gene: TRBV7-2; d_gene: TRBD2; abundance: few; CDR3aa: CASSLTSGNPTDTQYF; CDR3nt: TGTGCCAGCAGCTTGACTAGCGGAAACCCCACAGATACGCAGTATTTT
j_gene: TRBJ2-1; v_gene: TRBV12-3/TRBV12-4; d_gene: TRBD2; abundance: few; CDR3aa: CASSSGLAGGPRQFF; CDR3nt: TGTGCCAGCAGTTCCGGACTAGCGGGAGGGCCAAGGCAGTTCTTC
j_gene: TRBJ1-3; v_gene: TRBV7-8; d_gene: .; abundance: few; CDR3aa: CASRLSDTIYF; CDR3nt: TGTGCCAGCCGACTTAGCGACACCATATATTTT
j_gene: TRBJ2-7; v_gene: TRBV11-2; d_gene: .; abundance: .; CDR3aa: CASSYSVSSGRTSYEQYF; CDR3nt: TGTGCCAGCAGCTACAGTGTCTCCAGCGGGCGGACTTCCTACGAGCAGTACTTC
j_gene: TRBJ2-2; v_gene: TRBV11-2; d_gene: TRBD1; abundance: few; CDR3aa: CASSLSRGNGGELFF; CDR3nt: TGTGCCAGCAGCTTAAGCAGGGGGAACGGCGGGGAGCTGTTTTTT
j_gene: TRBJ1-6; v_gene: TRBV12-3/TRBV12-4; d_gene: .; abundance: many; CDR3aa: CASSPSGNAPLHF; CDR3nt: TGTGCCAGCAGCCCTTCCGGCAATGCACCCCTCCACTTT
j_gene: TRBJ1-5; v_gene: TRBV12-3/TRBV12-4; d_gene: .; abundance: many; CDR3aa: CASSLAEDQPQHF; CDR3nt: TGTGCCAGCAGCCTGGCAGAGGATCAGCCCCAGCATTTT
j_gene: TRBJ2-7; v_gene: TRBV5-1; d_gene: .; abundance: .; CDR3aa: CASSLPGISYEQYF; CDR3nt: TGCGCCAGCAGCTTGCCCGGGATCAGCTACGAGCAGTACTTC
j_gene: TRBJ2-5; v_gene: TRBV4-2; d_gene: TRBD2; abundance: few; CDR3aa: CASSPSGLVQETQYF; CDR3nt: TGTGCCAGCAGCCCCTCCGGACTAGTCCAAGAGACCCAGTACTTC
j_gene: TRBJ2-7; v_gene: TRBV4-1; d_gene: TRBD2; abundance: many; CDR3aa: CASSQREGTGEQYF; CDR3nt: TGCGCCAGCAGCCAGAGGGAGGGCACAGGCGAGCAGTACTTC
j_gene: TRBJ2-7; v_gene: TRBV12-3/TRBV12-4; d_gene: TRBD1; abundance: .; CDR3aa: CASRPGGAGEQYF; CDR3nt: TGTGCCAGCAGACCAGGGGGCGCGGGGGAGCAGTACTTC
j_gene: TRBJ2-5; v_gene: TRBV7-3; d_gene: TRBD2; abundance: .; CDR3aa: CASSFGPRGGETQYF; CDR3nt: TGTGCCAGCAGCTTCGGGCCTCGGGGAGGGGAGACCCAGTACTTC
j_gene: TRBJ2-7; v_gene: TRBV18; d_gene: .; abundance: few; CDR3aa: CASSPRSESSYEQYF; CDR3nt: TGTGCCAGCTCACCAAGGTCTGAAAGCTCCTACGAGCAGTACTTC
j_gene: TRBJ1-6; v_gene: TRBV30; d_gene: .; abundance: .; CDR3aa: CAWSVSLLSSYNSPLHF; CDR3nt: TGTGCCTGGAGTGTTTCCCTGCTGAGCTCCTATAATTCACCCCTCCACTTT
j_gene: TRBJ1-5; v_gene: TRBV5-1; d_gene: .; abundance: few; CDR3aa: CASSLGGQSPNQPQHF; CDR3nt: TGCGCCAGCAGCTTGGGTGGACAAAGCCCCAATCAGCCCCAGCATTTT
j_gene: TRBJ2-2; v_gene: TRBV30; d_gene: .; abundance: few; CDR3aa: CAFWPGTANTGELFF; CDR3nt: TGTGCTTTCTGGCCGGGGACTGCGAACACCGGGGAGCTGTTTTTT
j_gene: TRBJ2-1; v_gene: TRBV7-8; d_gene: .; abundance: .; CDR3aa: CASSSRSRADYNEQFF; CDR3nt: TGTGCCAGCAGCTCCCGCTCGCGTGCCGACTACAATGAGCAGTTCTTC
j_gene: TRBJ2-1; v_gene: TRBV5-8; d_gene: TRBD2; abundance: few; CDR3aa: CASSLATSGVYNEQFF; CDR3nt: TGTGCCAGCAGCTTGGCGACTAGCGGGGTTTACAATGAGCAGTTCTTC
j_gene: TRBJ2-7; v_gene: TRBV6-5; d_gene: .; abundance: many; CDR3aa: CASSYSEGYEQYF; CDR3nt: TGTGCCAGCAGTTACTCTGAGGGTTACGAGCAGTACTTC
j_gene: TRBJ2-7; v_gene: TRBV7-8; d_gene: .; abundance: .; CDR3aa: CASSLSRSTYHEQYF; CDR3nt: TGTGCCAGCAGCTTAAGTCGCAGTACCTACCACGAGCAGTACTTC
j_gene: TRBJ2-3; v_gene: TRBV6-1; d_gene: .; abundance: few; CDR3aa: CASSPVSSTDTQYF; CDR3nt: TGTGCCAGCAGTCCGGTGTCTAGCACAGATACGCAGTATTTT
j_gene: TRBJ2-3; v_gene: TRBV7-2; d_gene: .; abundance: few; CDR3aa: CASSRRMSGGPDTQYF; CDR3nt: TGTGCCAGCAGCCGCAGAATGTCGGGGGGCCCAGATACGCAGTATTTT
j_gene: TRBJ2-3; v_gene: TRBV6-1; d_gene: .; abundance: few; CDR3aa: CASKDGTFPDTQYF; CDR3nt: TGTGCCAGCAAGGACGGGACCTTCCCAGATACGCAGTATTTT
j_gene: TRBJ2-7; v_gene: TRBV5-1; d_gene: .; abundance: .; CDR3aa: CASSLGVDLYEQYF; CDR3nt: TGCGCCAGCAGCTTGGGAGTAGATCTATACGAGCAGTACTTC
j_gene: TRBJ2-7; v_gene: TRBV12-3/TRBV12-4; d_gene: .; abundance: many; CDR3aa: CASSSSGRGEQYF; CDR3nt: TGTGCCAGCAGTTCCTCGGGACGGGGCGAGCAGTACTTC
j_gene: TRBJ2-6; v_gene: TRBV3-1; d_gene: TRBD1; abundance: few; CDR3aa: CASSRTGVSSGANVLTF; CDR3nt: TGTGCCAGCAGCCGCACAGGGGTCTCTTCTGGGGCCAACGTCCTGACTTTC
j_gene: TRBJ1-1; v_gene: TRBV20-1; d_gene: .; abundance: few; CDR3aa: CSARFLHTEAFF; CDR3nt: TGCAGTGCCCGGTTTTTGCACACTGAAGCTTTCTTT
j_gene: TRBJ1-1; v_gene: TRBV7-9; d_gene: .; abundance: many; CDR3aa: CASSPGDFGTEAFF; CDR3nt: TGTGCCAGCAGCCCAGGGGACTTCGGCACTGAAGCTTTCTTT
j_gene: TRBJ2-7; v_gene: TRBV6-2/TRBV6-3; d_gene: TRBD1; abundance: .; CDR3aa: CASRYHRGRDEQYF; CDR3nt: TGTGCCAGCAGATACCACAGGGGGCGCGACGAGCAGTACTTC
j_gene: TRBJ2-5; v_gene: TRBV12-3/TRBV12-4; d_gene: TRBD2; abundance: .; CDR3aa: CASSVQGGETQYF; CDR3nt: TGTGCCAGCAGTGTGCAGGGAGGGGAGACCCAGTACTTC
j_gene: TRBJ2-3; v_gene: TRBV12-3/TRBV12-4; d_gene: .; abundance: many; CDR3aa: CASSPWDGGTQYF; CDR3nt: TGTGCCAGCAGTCCATGGGACGGGGGTACGCAGTATTTT
j_gene: TRBJ1-4; v_gene: TRBV11-2; d_gene: .; abundance: .; CDR3aa: CASRLIQNEKLFF; CDR3nt: TGTGCCAGCAGACTCATACAGAATGAAAAACTGTTTTTT
j_gene: TRBJ2-5; v_gene: TRBV20-1; d_gene: TRBD2; abundance: .; CDR3aa: CSARDPGGRETQYF; CDR3nt: TGCAGTGCTAGAGATCCGGGGGGGAGAGAGACCCAGTACTTC
j_gene: TRBJ2-1; v_gene: TRBV4-2; d_gene: TRBD2; abundance: .; CDR3aa: CASSQELGVAGGYEQFF; CDR3nt: TGTGCCAGCAGCCAAGAACTAGGGGTAGCGGGGGGCTATGAGCAGTTCTTC
j_gene: TRBJ2-2; v_gene: TRBV5-1; d_gene: .; abundance: few; CDR3aa: CASTGGEAGELFF; CDR3nt: TGCGCCTCCACCGGGGGCGAAGCCGGGGAGCTGTTTTTT
j_gene: TRBJ2-1; v_gene: TRBV12-3/TRBV12-4; d_gene: .; abundance: few; CDR3aa: CASSSRRSPSYNEQFF; CDR3nt: TGTGCCAGCAGCTCTCGGCGGTCACCATCCTACAATGAGCAGTTCTTC
j_gene: TRBJ2-1; v_gene: TRBV11-1; d_gene: TRBD2; abundance: few; CDR3aa: CASRLKRTSGGQHNEQFF; CDR3nt: TGTGCCAGCAGATTAAAAAGGACTAGCGGGGGACAACACAATGAGCAGTTCTTC
j_gene: TRBJ2-7; v_gene: TRBV5-1; d_gene: TRBD2; abundance: few; CDR3aa: CASSLGDMARTSEDEQYF; CDR3nt: TGCGCCAGCAGCTTGGGGGATATGGCCCGGACTAGCGAGGACGAGCAGTACTTC
j_gene: TRBJ2-1; v_gene: TRBV14; d_gene: TRBD1; abundance: few; CDR3aa: CASSQVGQGTYNEQFF; CDR3nt: TGTGCCAGCAGCCAAGTTGGACAGGGGACCTACAATGAGCAGTTCTTC
j_gene: TRBJ1-1; v_gene: TRBV14; d_gene: .; abundance: .; CDR3aa: CASSVRGGLNTEAFF; CDR3nt: TGTGCCAGCAGCGTGAGAGGCGGGTTGAACACTGAAGCTTTCTTT
j_gene: TRBJ2-1; v_gene: TRBV4-3; d_gene: .; abundance: few; CDR3aa: CASSQDYRDTYNEQFF; CDR3nt: TGCGCCAGCAGCCAAGATTACAGGGATACCTACAATGAGCAGTTCTTC
j_gene: TRBJ1-4; v_gene: TRBV7-2; d_gene: .; abundance: .; CDR3aa: CASSPDRTNEKLFF; CDR3nt: TGTGCCAGCAGCCCGGACAGAACTAATGAAAAACTGTTTTTT
j_gene: TRBJ2-1; v_gene: TRBV5-1; d_gene: .; abundance: .; CDR3aa: CASSGGPNSYNEQFF; CDR3nt: TGCGCCAGCAGTGGGGGGCCGAACTCCTACAATGAGCAGTTCTTC
j_gene: TRBJ2-6; v_gene: TRBV4-3; d_gene: TRBD2; abundance: few; CDR3aa: CASSQDGLAGGPGANVLTF; CDR3nt: TGCGCCAGCAGCCAAGATGGACTAGCGGGAGGTCCTGGGGCCAACGTCCTGACTTTC
j_gene: TRBJ2-5; v_gene: TRBV12-3/TRBV12-4; d_gene: .; abundance: few; CDR3aa: CASWGDSKEETQYF; CDR3nt: TGTGCCAGCTGGGGGGACTCCAAGGAGGAGACCCAGTACTTC
j_gene: TRBJ2-3; v_gene: TRBV11-2; d_gene: TRBD2; abundance: many; CDR3aa: CASSFLPGGGGTDTQYF; CDR3nt: TGTGCCAGCAGCTTCCTCCCGGGGGGGGGAGGCACAGATACGCAGTATTTT
j_gene: TRBJ2-7; v_gene: TRBV12-3/TRBV12-4; d_gene: .; abundance: few; CDR3aa: CASSLDYNTYEQYF; CDR3nt: TGTGCCAGCAGTTTAGATTACAACACCTACGAGCAGTACTTC
j_gene: TRBJ2-7; v_gene: TRBV28; d_gene: .; abundance: .; CDR3aa: CASTPTPDSYEQYF; CDR3nt: TGTGCCAGCACCCCGACCCCAGACTCCTACGAGCAGTACTTC
j_gene: TRBJ2-1; v_gene: TRBV7-9; d_gene: TRBD2; abundance: few; CDR3aa: CASSLVSAGGRVNEQFF; CDR3nt: TGTGCCAGCAGCTTAGTTTCAGCGGGAGGGAGAGTGAATGAGCAGTTCTTC
j_gene: TRBJ2-1; v_gene: TRBV20-1; d_gene: TRBD2; abundance: few; CDR3aa: CSAKAGGREQFF; CDR3nt: TGCAGTGCTAAAGCGGGGGGGCGCGAGCAGTTCTTC